A selection of T cell receptor beta chains follows, all from one sample in a study of PD-1 blockade in classical Hodgkin lymphoma. Here immunoSEQ multiplex PCR was the method, and the copy in TCRdb shows in-frame clones only, minus some. Of 45,000 to 50,000 clones in the sample, less than 85% were seen once. The sample in question was peripheral blood mononuclear cells (PBMCs), obtained before the second cycle of nivolumab. Receptors originate from a human donor with classical Hodgkin lymphoma. The CDR3 runs from the conserved cysteine through the conserved F or W. The D gene is left open where the match is weak. Clone size appears in some rows only: once, few, many, or a class for an expanded clone.

V gene	J gene	clone size	D gene	CDR3 DNA	CDR3 protein
TRBV6-6	TRBJ2-1	NA	TRBD2	TGTGCCAGCAGTCTGATGGGGGGGAATGAGCAGTTCTTC	CASSLMGGNEQFF
TRBV14	TRBJ2-4	NA	NA	TGTGCCAGCAGCCAAGGGGGCGGAAAGGTTCAGTACTTC	CASSQGGGKVQYF
TRBV5-4	TRBJ1-2	NA	NA	TGTGCCAGCAGCTACCGGACGGTTTATGGCTACACCTTC	CASSYRTVYGYTF
TRBV9	TRBJ2-3	NA	NA	TGTGCCAGCAGCGGGGGCAGACATAGCACAGATACGCAGTATTTT	CASSGGRHSTDTQYF
TRBV19	TRBJ2-7	once	NA	TGTGCCAGTAGTGGGACACGGGGCTACGAGCAGTACTTC	CASSGTRGYEQYF
TRBV4-1	TRBJ1-2	NA	TRBD1	TGCGCCAGCAGCCAACTACCAAACCGCCAAAAGCAGGGGGTGGGCTATGGCTACACCTTC	CASSQLPNRQKQGVGYGYTF
TRBV9	TRBJ2-4	NA	NA	TGTGCCAGCAGCGTAGCTACGTTACAGGGTAAAAACATTCAGTACTTC	CASSVATLQGKNIQYF
TRBV4-3	TRBJ2-3	few	TRBD2	TGCGCCAGCAGCCAAGAAATAGCGGGGGGTGTTAAGGATACGCAGTATTTT	CASSQEIAGGVKDTQYF
TRBV25-1	TRBJ1-2	NA	NA	TGTGCCAGCAGTGAAGATTCGCGGGCGGGTGGCTACACCTTC	CASSEDSRAGGYTF
TRBV7-8	TRBJ2-7	NA	TRBD2	TGTGCCAGCAGCTTAGCGCTAGCGGGGGAATCCTACGAGCAGTACTTC	CASSLALAGESYEQYF
TRBV7-2	TRBJ2-5	few	TRBD1	TGTGCCAGCAGCTTAAGATCGGCCAGGGGGCCGGAGACCCAGTACTTC	CASSLRSARGPETQYF
TRBV9	TRBJ2-7	NA	NA	TGTGCCAGCAGCGTAGAAACAGGCGTCACCTACGAGCAGTACTTC	CASSVETGVTYEQYF
TRBV5-6	TRBJ2-2	NA	NA	TGTGCCAGCAGCTTGATGGGTACCGGGGAGCTGTTTTTT	CASSLMGTGELFF
TRBV7-9	TRBJ2-1	NA	NA	TGTGCCAGCAGCCTGCGAGGGGGGGCCGACAATGAGCAGTTCTTC	CASSLRGGADNEQFF
TRBV4-1	TRBJ2-1	NA	NA	TGCGCCAGCAGCCACGCAGGGAGCTCCTACAATGAGCAGTTCTTC	CASSHAGSSYNEQFF
TRBV7-2	TRBJ2-3	NA	NA	TGTGCCAGCAGCTCCCTTGGGGGGGGCTCTACAGATACGCAGTATTTT	CASSSLGGGSTDTQYF
TRBV5-8	TRBJ2-7	once	NA	TGTGCCAGCAGCTTGCCCAGGTGGGGCGAGCAGTACTTC	CASSLPRWGEQYF
TRBV6-5	TRBJ1-3	NA	NA	TGTGCCAGCAGTTACCAGGTCTCTGGAAACACCATATATTTT	CASSYQVSGNTIYF
TRBV5-6	TRBJ2-2	NA	NA	TGTGCCAGCAGCTTCCTTGGACAGGGAGGGACCGGGGAGCTGTTTTTT	CASSFLGQGGTGELFF
TRBV5-1	TRBJ2-7	NA	TRBD2	TGCGCCAGCGGGGAGGGCCGAACCTACGAGCAGTACTTC	CASGEGRTYEQYF
TRBV4-3	TRBJ2-2	NA	NA	TGCGCCAGCAGCCAAGATCCCCTAGCCAGTCGATCCACCGGGGAGCTGTTTTTT	CASSQDPLASRSTGELFF
TRBV27	TRBJ1-1	NA	NA	TGTGCCAGCAGTTTCGGGGGGAACACTGAAGCTTTCTTT	CASSFGGNTEAFF
TRBV30	TRBJ2-5	NA	NA	TGTGCCTGGAGTGCCCCACTGGAGACCCAGTACTTC	CAWSAPLETQYF
TRBV5-1	TRBJ1-4	once	NA	TGCGCCAGCAGCTTGGGATCAACTAATGAAAAACTGTTTTTT	CASSLGSTNEKLFF
TRBV18	TRBJ1-1	medium-sized	NA	TGTGCCAGCTCACCTCTCCCCGCGGACAGGAACACTGAAGCTTTCTTT	CASSPLPADRNTEAFF
TRBV7-9	TRBJ2-1	NA	NA	TGTGCCAGCGGGGATTGGGGGGCTTCGTACAATGAGCAGTTCTTC	CASGDWGASYNEQFF
TRBV9	TRBJ1-4	NA	NA	TGTGCCAGCAGCGTCACAGGAGCAACTAATGAAAAACTGTTTTTT	CASSVTGATNEKLFF
TRBV10-2	TRBJ2-2	once	TRBD2	TGCGCCAGCAGACCGCCGGGACTAGCGGGTCAGAACACCGGGGAGCTGTTTTTT	CASRPPGLAGQNTGELFF
TRBV28	TRBJ2-5	NA	TRBD2	TGTGCCAGCAGTAGGAGCGGGGGGTTGGCCCAGTACTTC	CASSRSGGLAQYF
TRBV7-2	TRBJ2-7	NA	NA	TGTGCCAGCAGCTCGATGGAAAGCTCCTACGAGCAGTACTTC	CASSSMESSYEQYF
TRBV5-6	TRBJ1-5	NA	NA	TGTGCCAGCAGCCTTCAATTAAACCATCAGCCCCAGCATTTT	CASSLQLNHQPQHF
TRBV27	TRBJ1-2	NA	NA	TGTGCCAGCAGTCGGACGTTGGCTAACTATGGCTACACCTTC	CASSRTLANYGYTF
TRBV10-2	TRBJ1-1	NA	NA	TGCGCCAGCAGGGAAAACAGGGCCACTGAAGCTTTCTTT	CASRENRATEAFF
TRBV6-5	TRBJ2-2	once	NA	TGTGCCGCCAGGCGCACCGGGGAGCTGTTTTTT	CAARRTGELFF
TRBV27	TRBJ1-2	NA	NA	TGTGCCAGCAGTCCGACATCTAACTATGGCTACACCTTC	CASSPTSNYGYTF
TRBV6-1	TRBJ1-4	NA	NA	TGTGCCAGCAAAGAAGGGACACAACTAAATGAAAAACTGTTTTTT	CASKEGTQLNEKLFF
TRBV7-9	TRBJ2-1	NA	TRBD1	TGTGCCAGCAGCCAAAGGGACCGGGACAGCCTTTACAATGAGCAGTTCTTC	CASSQRDRDSLYNEQFF
TRBV5-1	TRBJ2-5	NA	NA	TGCGCCAGCAGCTCTGACCTTCGGGGCGGCTACGGCCGAGAGACCCAGTACTTC	CASSSDLRGGYGRETQYF
TRBV4-3	TRBJ1-5	few	NA	TGCGCCAGCAGCCAAGATCTAGGACAGAGAAATCAGCCCCAGCATTTT	CASSQDLGQRNQPQHF
TRBV18	TRBJ1-2	NA	NA	TGTGCCAGCTCACCACCGTCAAGGGTAGGTGGCTACACCTTC	CASSPPSRVGGYTF
TRBV5-4	TRBJ2-3	NA	TRBD2	TGTGCCAGCAGCTTGGACCCGATTAGCGGGAGCGCAGATACACAGTATTTT	CASSLDPISGSADTQYF
TRBV7-9	TRBJ1-3	NA	NA	TGTGCCAGCAGCTTAGCGTCGACACCCGGAAACACCATATATTTT	CASSLASTPGNTIYF
TRBV11-3	TRBJ1-1	once	NA	TGTGCCAGCAGCTTAGATGGTCAGGGCGGGGCTGAAGCTTTCTTT	CASSLDGQGGAEAFF
TRBV28	TRBJ1-2	NA	TRBD1	TGTGCCAGCAGTCTAAGGGACAGAGGCACCTATGGCTACACCTTC	CASSLRDRGTYGYTF
TRBV5-1	TRBJ1-2	NA	NA	TGCGCCAGCAGCCAAGGACAGTTCTATGGCTACACCTTC	CASSQGQFYGYTF
TRBV7-2	TRBJ1-1	NA	TRBD1	TGTGCCAGCAGCTTTAGCCGTCTGACAGGGGAAACTGAAGCTTTCTTT	CASSFSRLTGETEAFF
TRBV10-3	TRBJ2-5	NA	TRBD1	TGTGCCATCAGCGGGACAGTTCAAGAGACCCAGTACTTC	CAISGTVQETQYF
TRBV7-9	TRBJ2-1	NA	TRBD2	TGTGCCAGCAGCTCCCTTAGCGGGCGGCCTGGGGATGAGCAGTTCTTC	CASSSLSGRPGDEQFF
TRBV5-4	TRBJ2-7	once	NA	TGTGCCAGCAGCTTGGTAGGAGAGAGTCAGTACTTC	CASSLVGESQYF
TRBV4-1	TRBJ1-5	NA	NA	TGCGCCAGCAGCCCCCAGGAGCGGGGGGGGGAGCCCCAGCATTTT	CASSPQERGGEPQHF
TRBV9	TRBJ2-7	few	TRBD1	TGTGCCAGCAGCGCCCTACTGGGACAGGGGGCCTTTGGGGGATCGTGCGAGCAGTACTTC	CASSALLGQGAFGGSCEQYF
TRBV7-6	TRBJ1-3	NA	NA	TGTGCCAGCAGCTTAGAGGGAGGGACCGCAGTCTCTGGAAACACCATATATTTT	CASSLEGGTAVSGNTIYF
TRBV27	TRBJ2-1	NA	TRBD1	TGTGCCAGCAGTTTATTAGCGTTTAGTCGGAGGACAGGGGTCTACAATGAGCAGTTCTTC	CASSLLAFSRRTGVYNEQFF
TRBV27	TRBJ2-1	few	NA	TGTGCCAGCAGTTTGTCGGCCTACAATGAGCAGTTCTTC	CASSLSAYNEQFF
TRBV7-6	TRBJ2-7	NA	NA	TGTGCCAGCAGCTTGGACGTACGTCCCTACGAGCAGTACTTC	CASSLDVRPYEQYF
TRBV4-2	TRBJ2-6	NA	TRBD1	TGTGCCAGCAGCCAGGGAGACAGGGCCGGGGCCAACGTCCTGACTTTC	CASSQGDRAGANVLTF
TRBV6-6	TRBJ2-7	NA	TRBD1	TGTGCCAGCAGTTACTTGCAGGGGGCTGGCGAGCAGTACTTC	CASSYLQGAGEQYF
TRBV6-5	TRBJ1-2	NA	NA	TGTGCCAGCAGTTACTCGAACGTATATGGCTACACCTTC	CASSYSNVYGYTF
TRBV20-1	TRBJ2-7	once	NA	TGCAGTGCTAGGGGACTCTACGAGCAGTACTTC	CSARGLYEQYF
TRBV30	TRBJ2-3	NA	TRBD2	TGTGCCTGGAGTGTAGGGTGGAGCGGGGGGGACACAGATACGCAGTATTTT	CAWSVGWSGGDTDTQYF